This T cell receptor (beta chain) came from a study of CD8 T cells in ankylosing spondylitis. Study-wide results and limits: Several highly homologous variants formed a TCR beta motif that appeared characteristic of ankylosing spondylitis blood.

This clonotype has more than one count but fewer than ten. The antigen remains undetermined. Researchers built TCR beta libraries using quantitative 5'-RACE with molecular barcodes. TCRdb re-called the 5' RACE reads with MiXCR, one entry per CDR3 protein. This repertoire shows roughly 440,000 distinct CDR3 sequences, 17% found once; its top ten account for about 0.94%. The sample was blood, either unsorted or a sorted T cell fraction (not recorded which). The sequence was collected from a male donor with ankylosing spondylitis.

This CDR3 reads CASSGTGVETQYF. Here the CDR3 DNA reads TGTGCCAGCAGCGGGACAGGGGTGGAGACCCAGTACTTC. The J gene is TRBJ2-5, the V gene TRBV7-9; 10 bases are a match to TRBD1. The CDR3 loop spans 13 amino acids. Germline V gene lookup returns CDR1 SEHNR and CDR2 FQNEAQ (reference sequence). The junction had 2 bases not matched to a gene; V was cut back by 5 bases and J by 5 bases.